This T cell receptor (beta chain) originates from a study of cytomegalovirus exposure and HLA in healthy donors. Study findings and constraints: As immune exposure information, only CMV serostatus was available.

Vbeta (60) and Jbeta (13) primers were used in the PCR. Produced via immunoSEQ multiplex PCR; TCRdb's table is partial and in-frame only. In the table there are around 80,000 clones, around 78% of which are singletons. Concerning this clone itself: Its target is unknown.

The CDR3 consists of 12 residues. Trimming pared 3 bases from V and 6 bases from J, leaving 6 bases between. Germline V gives CDR1 SGDLS, CDR2 YYNGEE. This TCR was recovered from a man younger than 35 in good health and CMV-seropositive. The sequenced sample consisted of PBMCs. This chain connects TRBV9 to TRBJ2-2; D remains ambiguous. DNA for the CDR3: TGTGCCAGCAGCGAGAGGTCCGGGGAGCTGTTTTTT. This codes for CASSERSGELFF.